A selection of T cell receptor beta chains follows, all from one sample in a study of spatial heterogeneity in lung cancer. Via MiXCR, TCRdb re-called the 5' RACE reads, giving one row per CDR3 protein. The sample lists more than 95,000 distinct CDR3 sequences, 10% to 15% occurring once. This material consisted of PBMCs, taken at follow-up. These receptors were obtained from a male donor with early-stage non-small cell lung cancer. Each CDR3 is given with its conserved first and last residue.

J gene: TRBJ2-6
V gene: TRBV20-1
CDR3 protein: CSAKGGPGANVLTF

J gene: TRBJ2-7
V gene: TRBV18
CDR3 protein: CASSLTGTDPYEQYF

J gene: TRBJ1-6
V gene: TRBV28
CDR3 protein: CASSLLGQIYNSPLHF

J gene: TRBJ2-5
V gene: TRBV24-1
CDR3 protein: CATSDPLKTGLETQYF

J gene: TRBJ2-3
V gene: TRBV27
CDR3 protein: CASSLEDDTDTQYF

J gene: TRBJ1-2
V gene: TRBV7-9
CDR3 protein: CASSLGPQDSYGYTF

J gene: TRBJ1-2
V gene: TRBV7-9
CDR3 protein: CASRPSGTGGMNHTF

J gene: TRBJ2-3
V gene: TRBV7-9
CDR3 protein: CASSLAASTDTQYF

J gene: TRBJ2-2
V gene: TRBV9
CDR3 protein: CASDRGTHTGELFF

J gene: TRBJ2-1
V gene: TRBV29-1
CDR3 protein: CSVEGQSSSYNEQFF

J gene: TRBJ2-6
V gene: TRBV6-2/TRBV6-3
CDR3 protein: CASSLLGPGANVLTF

J gene: TRBJ1-2
V gene: TRBV6-6
CDR3 protein: CASSPQGADYGYTF

J gene: TRBJ2-5
V gene: TRBV7-2
CDR3 protein: CASSLLAGVGETQYF

J gene: TRBJ1-5
V gene: TRBV29-1
CDR3 protein: CSVEPGGDQPQHF

J gene: TRBJ2-5
V gene: TRBV5-1
CDR3 protein: CASSLRAEETQYF

J gene: TRBJ2-3
V gene: TRBV11-2
CDR3 protein: CASLPGTDTQYF

J gene: TRBJ1-1
V gene: TRBV20-1
CDR3 protein: CSARDKGGGLGAFF

J gene: TRBJ1-2
V gene: TRBV20-1
CDR3 protein: CSASRGTNYGYTF

J gene: TRBJ2-7
V gene: TRBV11-2
CDR3 protein: CASSLVSGVSYEQYF